Listed below are T cell receptor beta chains from one sample, sequenced in a study of spatial heterogeneity in lung cancer. Via MiXCR, TCRdb re-called the 5' RACE reads, giving one row per CDR3 protein. The data contain about 43,000 distinct CDR3 sequences, around 21% of them singletons. Sample: PBMCs, taken at follow-up. The receptors here all came from a female donor with early-stage non-small cell lung cancer. CDR3s include the opening cysteine and the closing phenylalanine or tryptophan. A D gene is named only where the DNA matches it firmly. Only some rows state a clone size, as once, few, many or a class for expanded clones.

J: TRBJ2-7
V: TRBV12-3/TRBV12-4
D: TRBD2
size: -
CDR3: CASTLFPGGIGEQYF
DNA: TGTGCCAGCACTCTTTTTCCGGGGGGGATTGGAGAGCAGTACTTC

J: TRBJ2-7
V: TRBV7-3
D: TRBD2
size: -
CDR3: CANSFGRAGDEQYF
DNA: TGTGCCAACAGCTTCGGGAGGGCCGGTGACGAGCAGTACTTC

J: TRBJ2-2
V: TRBV20-1
D: TRBD2
size: many
CDR3: CSARAPLAGGGTGELFF
DNA: TGCAGTGCTAGAGCTCCTCTAGCGGGGGGCGGTACCGGGGAGCTGTTTTTT

J: TRBJ2-4
V: TRBV12-3/TRBV12-4
D: -
size: -
CDR3: CASSPLSGVNIQYF
DNA: TGTGCCAGCAGTCCCCTTAGTGGAGTGAACATTCAGTACTTC

J: TRBJ1-2
V: TRBV29-1
D: -
size: few
CDR3: CSTRAGLAYGYTF
DNA: TGCAGCACCAGGGCCGGTCTCGCCTATGGCTACACCTTC

J: TRBJ2-1
V: TRBV6-5
D: -
size: -
CDR3: CASSYWGEGDNEQFF
DNA: TGTGCCAGCAGTTACTGGGGGGAAGGCGACAATGAGCAGTTCTTC

J: TRBJ2-3
V: TRBV5-1
D: TRBD2
size: -
CDR3: CASSLGNGGAGDTDTQYF
DNA: TGCGCCAGCAGCTTGGGGAATGGAGGAGCGGGGGACACAGATACGCAGTATTTT

J: TRBJ2-3
V: TRBV7-2
D: -
size: -
CDR3: CASSPGTTGTDTQYF
DNA: TGTGCCAGCAGCCCTGGAACCACGGGCACAGATACGCAGTATTTT

J: TRBJ2-7
V: TRBV29-1
D: TRBD2
size: few
CDR3: CSVYGLAGGSSYEQYF
DNA: TGCAGCGTTTACGGACTAGCGGGAGGATCAAGCTACGAGCAGTACTTC

J: TRBJ2-3
V: TRBV29-1
D: -
size: -
CDR3: CSAALNTDTQYF
DNA: TGCAGCGCTGCTCTTAACACAGATACGCAGTATTTT

J: TRBJ1-6
V: TRBV5-4
D: -
size: few
CDR3: CASSLATGLNSPLHF
DNA: TGTGCCAGCAGCTTGGCCACAGGACTCAATTCACCCCTCCACTTT

J: TRBJ1-4
V: TRBV3-1
D: -
size: few
CDR3: CASSPTLPYRVGTNEKLFF
DNA: TGTGCCAGCAGCCCTACCCTACCATACAGGGTAGGAACTAATGAAAAACTGTTTTTT

J: TRBJ1-6
V: TRBV3-1
D: TRBD1
size: many
CDR3: CASSLGDSVSHF
DNA: TGTGCCAGCAGCCTAGGGGACAGCGTCTCCCACTTT

J: TRBJ2-1
V: TRBV3-1
D: -
size: -
CDR3: CASSPGLAAYNEQFF
DNA: TGTGCCAGCAGCCCCGGGCTAGCTGCTTACAATGAGCAGTTCTTC

J: TRBJ2-3
V: TRBV7-8
D: TRBD2
size: -
CDR3: CASSFGLAIDTQYF
DNA: TGTGCCAGCAGCTTTGGACTAGCGATAGATACGCAGTATTTT

J: TRBJ2-1
V: TRBV3-1
D: TRBD2
size: few
CDR3: CASSQQGLAGGEQFF
DNA: TGTGCCAGCAGCCAACAGGGACTAGCGGGAGGTGAGCAGTTCTTC

J: TRBJ1-5
V: TRBV20-1
D: TRBD1
size: many
CDR3: CSAYTGQGQPQHF
DNA: TGCAGTGCTTACACTGGACAGGGTCAGCCCCAGCATTTT